The 2 T cell receptor beta chains below come from one sample, sequenced in a study of blood T cell repertoires in COVID-19. The data were produced by immunoSEQ multiplex PCR, yet TCRdb's version contains in-frame clones alone and is incomplete. The sample includes tens of thousands of clones, around 85% of them seen just once. The specimen sequenced was peripheral blood. The receptors were sampled from a man aged 65 to 79 with acute or convalescent COVID-19.

This clone is categorized as medium-sized. J is TRBJ1-6 and V is TRBV16; 7 bases map to TRBD1. CDR3 size: 17 residues. Germline V CDR1 and CDR2: KGHSY, FQNENV. V was clipped by 5 bases and J by 5 bases; unmatched bases: 12. The CDR3 sequence is CASSADRPLSHNSPLHF. The CDR3 coding sequence is TGTGCCAGCAGCGCGGACAGGCCCCTTTCTCATAATTCACCCCTCCACTTT. Using reference TRBV16 and TRBJ1-6 for the parts outside the CDR3, the full variable domain is GEEVAQTPKHLVRGEGQKAKLYCAPIKGHSYVFWYQQVLKNEFKFLISFQNENVFDETGMPKERFSAKCLPNSPCSLEIQATKLEDSAVYFCASSADRPLSHNSPLHFGNGTRLTVT.

The rearrangement joins TRBV19 to TRBJ1-4; D possibly corresponds to TRBD1 (6 bases). The germline CDR1 and CDR2 sequences are LNHDA and SQIVND (reference sequence). This CDR3 contains 15 residues. Trimming cost V 4 bases and J 8 bases, with 17 bases left between them. The CDR3 sequence: CASSTGQFKDEKLFF. CDR3 nucleotides: TGTGCCAGTAGTACCGGACAGTTTAAGGACGAAAAACTGTTTTTT.